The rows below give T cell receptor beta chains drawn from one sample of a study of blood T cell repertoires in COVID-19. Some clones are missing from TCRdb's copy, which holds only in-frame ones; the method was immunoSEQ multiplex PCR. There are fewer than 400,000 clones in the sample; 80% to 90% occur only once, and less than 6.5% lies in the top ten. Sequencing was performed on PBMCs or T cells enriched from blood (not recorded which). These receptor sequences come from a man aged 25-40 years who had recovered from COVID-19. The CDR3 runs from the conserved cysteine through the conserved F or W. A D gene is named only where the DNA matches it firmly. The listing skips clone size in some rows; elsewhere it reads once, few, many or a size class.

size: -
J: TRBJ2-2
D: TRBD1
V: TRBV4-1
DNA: TGCGCCAGCAGCCCCCCGGGGACAGTATACACCGGGGAGCTGTTTTTT
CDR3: CASSPPGTVYTGELFF

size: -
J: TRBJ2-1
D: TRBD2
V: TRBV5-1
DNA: TGCGCCAGCAGCCCGGTCGGGGGGAGCTCCTACAATGAGCAGTTCTTC
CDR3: CASSPVGGSSYNEQFF

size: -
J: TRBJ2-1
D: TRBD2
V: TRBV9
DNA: TGTGCCACTAAGCGGGTAGCGGGGCAATACAATGAGCAGTTCTTC
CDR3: CATKRVAGQYNEQFF

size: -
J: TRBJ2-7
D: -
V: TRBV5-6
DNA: TGTGCCAGCAGCGCGGACAACTACGAGCAGTACTTC
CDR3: CASSADNYEQYF

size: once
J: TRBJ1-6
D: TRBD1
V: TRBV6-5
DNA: TGTGCCAGCAGTTACTCGAGGGGGCTTTCACCCCTCCACTTT
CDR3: CASSYSRGLSPLHF

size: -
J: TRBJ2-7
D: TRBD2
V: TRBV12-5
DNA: TGTGCTAGTGGTCCTAGCGGGCCCCTTACCTACGAGCAGTACTTC
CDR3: CASGPSGPLTYEQYF

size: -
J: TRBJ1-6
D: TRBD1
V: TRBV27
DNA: TGTGCCAGCAGTGTGACAGGGCGTTCACCCCTCCACTTT
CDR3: CASSVTGRSPLHF

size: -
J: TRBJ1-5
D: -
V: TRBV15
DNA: TGTGCCACCAGCATTCCCCCTAATCAGCCCCAGCATTTT
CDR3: CATSIPPNQPQHF

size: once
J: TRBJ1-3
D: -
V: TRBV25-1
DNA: TGTGCCAGCAGTGATCCCTATGGGGCCACGGGAAACACCATATATTTT
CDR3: CASSDPYGATGNTIYF

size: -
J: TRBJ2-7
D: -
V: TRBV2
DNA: TGTGCCAGCGCCGGGACATCCTCCTACGAGCAGTACTTC
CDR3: CASAGTSSYEQYF

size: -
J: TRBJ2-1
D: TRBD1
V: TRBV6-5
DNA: TGTGCCAGCAGTACCCGGGACAGGGGGCCGCATGAGCAGTTCTTC
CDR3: CASSTRDRGPHEQFF

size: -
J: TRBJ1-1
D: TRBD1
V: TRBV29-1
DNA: TGCAGCGTCGTGGGACAGTCTGAAGCTTTCTTT
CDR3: CSVVGQSEAFF

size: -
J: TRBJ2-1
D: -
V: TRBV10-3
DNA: TGTGCCATCAGTGAGTCGCCCCAGACACCTGAGCAGTTCTTC
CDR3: CAISESPQTPEQFF

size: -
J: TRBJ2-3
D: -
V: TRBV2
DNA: TGTGCCAATGCGGACTATCGGGCAGATACGCAGTATTTT
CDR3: CANADYRADTQYF

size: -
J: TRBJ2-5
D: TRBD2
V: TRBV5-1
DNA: TGCGCCAGCAGCTTAGGGACGGCTAGCGGGCCCCAAGAGACCCAGTACTTC
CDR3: CASSLGTASGPQETQYF

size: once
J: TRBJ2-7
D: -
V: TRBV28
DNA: TGTGCCAGCAGTTTTCCCATCTCCTACGAGCAGTACTTC
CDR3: CASSFPISYEQYF

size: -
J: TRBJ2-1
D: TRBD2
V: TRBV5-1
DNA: TGCGCCAGCAGTCCACTAGCGGGGGGGCCATATGAGCAGTTCTTC
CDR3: CASSPLAGGPYEQFF

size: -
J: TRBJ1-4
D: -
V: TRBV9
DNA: TGTGCCAGCAGCAAAGGTGGGGATGGAGGGTATGAAAAACTGTTTTTT
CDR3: CASSKGGDGGYEKLFF